What follows are 15 T cell receptor beta chains derived from one specimen sequenced in a study of blood T cells in healthy people across ages. PCR was performed a second time for roughly 7 to 11 cycles using a sample-barcoded 5' primer and a J-beta primer mix. TCRdb recomputed calls from the 5' RACE reads with MiXCR, one row per CDR3 protein. The table lists 590,000 or so distinct CDR3 sequences, around 31% of them singletons. Specimen: blood. Source of these receptors: a woman aged 80 or over in good health.

This clonotype was seen just once. This may stem from a read error, because a much larger clone lies one nucleotide away. The chain is built from TRBV12-3 or TRBV12-4 and TRBJ1-2, with 8 nucleotides matching TRBD1. The CDR3 has 14 amino acids. V lost 6 bases and J lost 10; bases outside the gene matches: 13. CDR3 in DNA: TGTGCCAGCAGGCGCGCAGGGGGCATTAACGACTACACCTTC. The encoded protein is CASRRAGGINDYTF.

This clonotype was detected ten times or more. The J gene is TRBJ1-1, the V gene TRBV7-8; D may be TRBD1 (5 bases). V was cut by 4 bases and J by 4 bases, with 16 bases left in between. The CDR3 length is 15 residues. Germline CDR1 reads SGHVS; CDR2 reads FQNEAQ. The CDR3 nucleotides are TGTGCCAGCAGCTCAGGGAGCGTCTTAGTCACTGAAGCTTTCTTT. It translates to CASSSGSVLVTEAFF.

In the case of this clonotype: A much more abundant neighbour one base away suggests this may be a read error. CDR3 nucleotide sequence: TGCAGGGCCGGGACTACCTACAATGAGCAGTTCTTC. Protein product: CRAGTTYNEQFF. V and J are TRBV20-1 and TRBJ2-1; 7 bases map to TRBD2. The CDR3 is 12 amino acids. Germline CDR1 is DFQATT and CDR2 is SNEGSKA (reference sequence).

Many counts were recorded for this clonotype. V and J are TRBV5-1 and TRBJ1-1; tentative D call: TRBD1 (5 bases). Between the trimmed V and J ends, which lost 0 bases and 0 bases, there was a span of 12 bases. The CDR3 sequence is 16 residues long. The germline gives CDR1 SGHRS, CDR2 YFSETQ. CDR3 DNA: TGCGCCAGCAGCTTGGTCTTTGGGGGTGTGAACACTGAAGCTTTCTTT. Its protein product is CASSLVFGGVNTEAFF.

The J gene is TRBJ2-1, the V gene TRBV7-8; possibly TRBD1 or TRBD2 for D (5 bases each). Trimming left V 5 bases short and J 10 bases short, with 15 bases between. This CDR3 is 13 amino acids long. Germline assignment: CDR1 SGHVS and CDR2 FQNEAQ. The CDR3 loop is CASSRGRSYEQFF. CDR3 in DNA: TGTGCCAGCAGCCGGGGACGATCCTACGAGCAGTTCTTC.

This clonotype was recorded at least ten times. DNA for the CDR3: TGCAGTGCTCTCGGGGGTAGCGGGGCGAGCTCCTACAATGAGCAGTTCTTC. Encoded protein: CSALGGSGASSYNEQFF. V gene TRBV20-1 combines with J gene TRBJ2-1, with 8 nucleotides matching TRBD2. CDR1 DFQATT and CDR2 SNEGSKA come from the germline V gene (reference sequence). J lost 0 bases, V lost 5 bases, and 12 bases had no gene match. The CDR3 length is 17 residues.

As concerns this clonotype: The junction does not match germline at one end; this may be a read error. The chain carries TRBV2 and TRBJ2-3; the match to TRBD2 covers 9 bases. CDR3 length: 14 amino acids. Germline CDR1 SNHLY, CDR2 FYNNEI. CDR3 sequence reads: CASTSGTSTDAQYF. The CDR3 DNA reads TGTGCCAGCACTAGCGGGACTAGCACAGATGCGCAGTATTTT.

This clonotype came up many times. This sequence joins TRBV11-2 and TRBJ2-5, with unresolved D. CDR3 length: 11 residues. CDR1 and CDR2 (germline): SGHAT, FQNNGV. The V and J ends lost 2 bases and 7 bases respectively, with 5 bases between them. The CDR3 DNA follows: TGTGCCAGCAGCTTAAGTCCGACCCAGTACTTC. This translates into CASSLSPTQYF.

This chain links TRBV6-2 or TRBV6-3 with TRBJ2-1; D is perhaps TRBD1 (5 bases). Germline V gives CDR1 MNHEY, CDR2 SVGEGT. This CDR3 comprises 15 residues. The germline V and J ends were trimmed by 8 bases and 8 bases, with 22 bases remaining between them. CDR3 in amino acids: CASFHPGSLSDEQFF. CDR3 nucleotides: TGTGCCAGCTTCCACCCAGGGTCGCTATCGGATGAGCAGTTCTTC.

Ten or more counts support this clonotype. The rearrangement joins TRBV3-1 to TRBJ2-7; D may be TRBD2 (5 bases). Germline values: CDR1 LGHDT, CDR2 YNNKEL (reference sequence). Between the trimmed V and J ends, which lost 4 bases and 1 base, there was a span of 11 bases. This CDR3 is built from 14 residues. CDR3 DNA: TGTGCCAGCAGCCTAGGAGAGGGTTCCTACGAGCAGTACTTC. This sequence encodes CASSLGEGSYEQYF.

A word on this clonotype: A much larger clone differs by one base, so this may be a read error. The chain employs TRBV5-1 and TRBJ2-7, with TRBD1 identical over 8 bases. Germline V gene sequence: CDR1 SGHRS, CDR2 YFSETQ. V dropped 1 base and J dropped 7; count of bases not matched to a gene: 7. CDR3 size: 14 residues. The CDR3 DNA is TGCGCCAGCAGCTTGAGGACAGGGTCGAATGAGCAGTACTTC. Encoded protein: CASSLRTGSNEQYF.

This clonotype was detected many times. The chain uses TRBV30 and TRBJ1-2; D is uncertain. The V and J ends lost 2 bases and 4 bases respectively, with 11 bases between them. Germline values: CDR1 GTSNPN, CDR2 SVGIG (reference sequence). The CDR3 extends over 13 amino acids. This CDR3 reads CAWSFIRGYGYTF. DNA of the CDR3: TGTGCCTGGAGTTTTATCAGAGGCTATGGCTACACCTTC.

This clonotype was seen at least ten times. The chain combines TRBV3-1 with TRBJ1-4; perhaps TRBD1 as D (6 bases). V dropped 0 bases and J dropped 8 bases, with 10 bases sitting between them. The V gene's germline CDR1 is LGHDT and CDR2 YNNKEL (reference sequence). This CDR3 spans 14 amino acids. The DNA of the CDR3 is TGTGCCAGCAGCCAAGAAGGGACACGAGAAAAACTGTTTTTT. This encodes CASSQEGTREKLFF.

Worth noting for this clonotype: A clone one base away is much larger, so this may be a read error. The rearrangement uses TRBV3-1 and TRBJ2-3, with D unresolved. V dropped 7 bases and J dropped 0 bases, with 14 bases sitting between them. This CDR3 has 15 amino acids. Germline V gives CDR1 LGHDT, CDR2 YNNKEL (reference sequence). CDR3: CASNPNPMSTDTQYF. Here the CDR3 DNA reads TGTGCCAGCAACCCCAACCCCATGAGCACAGATACGCAGTATTTT.

As to this clonotype: A clone one base away is much larger, so this may be a read error. This sequence joins TRBV6-1 and TRBJ2-3; a possible D gene is TRBD1 (5 bases). The V gene's germline CDR1 is MNHNS and CDR2 SASEGT. This CDR3 spans 14 amino acids. The DNA for the CDR3 is TGTGCCAGCAGTAAAACAGGACGCACAGATACGCGGTATTTT. The encoded protein is CASSKTGRTDTRYF.